Below, 16 T cell receptor delta chains from the same sample are listed, as sequenced in a study of γδ T cells in repeated Plasmodium falciparum infection. TCRdb called clones anew from the multiplex PCR reads with CATT. This table holds roughly 93,000 delta-chain clones, roughly 1.4% found once. Flow sorting of PBMC yielded separate Vgamma9/Vdelta2+ and Vdelta2-negative gammadelta T cell populations for bulk repertoire analysis. The specimen sequenced was gamma-delta T cells from blood. Every receptor here comes from a pool of human donors (malaria-infected and uninfected, not separated).

This clone has a handful of counts. TCRdb's protein, taken from a much larger clone, differs from this DNA's translation at residue 10, likely owing to a read error; the protein displayed comes from the DNA. This chain connects TRDV1 to TRDJ4; TRDD3 aligns across 13 bases. Assignment of the J gene here rests on matching the DNA to germline, because TCRdb gives none. The CDR3 is 22 residues long. Germline CDR1 reads TSWWSYY; CDR2 reads QGS. V shed 0 bases, J shed 0 bases, and the junction held 19 bases outside the gene matches. This CDR3 reads CALGELANFTTGGYAPARPLIF. In DNA form, the CDR3 reads TGTGCTCTTGGGGAACTAGCCAATTTCACTACTGGGGGATACGCCCCGGCCAGACCCCTGATCTTT.

This clone was observed many times. The genes are TRDV1 and TRDJ1; 12 bases align to TRDD3. TCRdb does not report a J gene; here it was assigned by matching the DNA to germline references. This CDR3 is built from 28 residues. Germline CDR1 reads TSWWSYY; CDR2 reads QGS. V lost 0 bases and J lost 1; bases outside the gene matches: 36. The CDR3 bases are TGTGCTCTTGGGGAACTAGACCCCTTCTTATCTATCAGACTTCTTTTACTGGGGGATACAGAGTCCACCGATAAACTCATCTTT. Translation gives CALGELDPFLSIRLLLLGDTESTDKLIF.

This clone was recorded a few times. This sequence is one base from a far larger clone and is likely a read error. Different DNA sequences within this sample yield the same CDR3. The chain combines TRDV3 with TRDJ2; no clear D. CDR1 TVYSNPD and CDR2 GDNSRS come from the germline V gene (reference sequence). CDR3 length: 18 amino acids. DNA for the CDR3: TGCGCCTTTGTCCCACGAACCACCCCGGAAGCTTTGACAGCACAACTCTTCTTT. Residues: CAFVPRTTPEALTAQLFF.

Comment on this clone: TCRdb's entry gives the protein of a much larger clone, which mismatches this DNA's translation at residue 6, likely from a read error; the protein reported here is translated from the DNA. The V and J genes are TRDV1 and TRDJ1, with TRDD3 matching over 12 bases. Assignment of the J gene here rests on matching the DNA to germline, because TCRdb gives none. The CDR3 has 23 amino acids. V lost 1 base and J lost 0; bases outside the gene matches: 21. Germline CDR1 reads TSWWSYY; CDR2 reads QGS. CDR3 in amino acids: CALGEPEGFLRSYWGIHTDKLIF. CDR3 bases: TGTGCTCTTGGGGAACCAGAAGGCTTCCTACGTTCATACTGGGGGATACACACCGATAAACTCATCTTT.

With regard to this clone: With a much larger clone just one base away, this may be a read error. The rearrangement links TRDV1 to TRDJ1, with 7 positions matching TRDD3. Germline matching of the DNA provided the J gene here, since TCRdb leaves it blank. The CDR3 is 20 amino acids. CDR1 and CDR2 from the germline V gene are TSWWSYY and QGS. Trimming took 5 bases from V and 0 from J; bases not matched to a gene: 21. DNA for the CDR3: TGTGCTCTTGGGAACCGAAAGTTCCGTACTGGGGATTCCAACACCGATAAACTCATCTTT. Residues: CALGNRKFRTGDSNTDKLIF.

On this clone: The translation of this DNA and the TCRdb protein of a much larger clone differ at residue 6, probably owing to a read error; the protein shown here is translated from the DNA. The chain has TRDV1 and TRDJ1; 12 bases agree with TRDD3. Germline CDR1 reads TSWWSYY; CDR2 reads QGS. Trimming cost V 2 bases and J 1 base; bases outside gene matches: 29. The CDR3 spans 25 residues. The CDR3, as DNA: TGTGCTCTTGGGGAAGGAGGGCTTCCTGTACTGTACTGGGGGATACCTGTGGCTGGCACCGATAAACTCATCTTT. The encoded protein is CALGEGGLPVLYWGIPVAGTDKLIF.

In this sample, this clone turned up many times. The chain combines TRDV2 with TRDJ1; D remains unclear. The V end was cut by 2 bases, the J end by 0 bases, with 12 bases between. Germline CDR1 GEAIGNYY, CDR2 EKD. The CDR3 is made up of 15 amino acids. This CDR3 is CACDIFCHYTDKLIF. The CDR3 DNA reads as TGTGCCTGTGACATCTTTTGTCACTACACCGATAAACTCATCTTT.

As concerns this clone: Since a far larger clone is one base different, this is likely a read error. This sample includes further DNA sequences coding for the same CDR3. This sequence joins TRDV1 and TRDJ1, with 9 bases identical to TRDD2. The V segment lost 2 bases and the J segment 9 bases; nucleotides outside the gene matches: 22. CDR1 and CDR2 from the germline V gene are TSWWSYY and QGS. This CDR3 region has 19 residues. The CDR3 bases are TGTGCTCTTGGGGAAAGCCTTCCTACACAACCTAGATACTGTTTAGAACTCATCTTT. Amino acid sequence: CALGESLPTQPRYCLELIF.

As concerns this clone: A far larger clone is a single base away, which makes a read error likely. This CDR3 is also generated by other DNA sequences in the sample. The gene calls are TRDV2 and TRDJ1; 9 positions agree with TRDD3. TCRdb is silent on the J gene; assignment here came from matching the DNA to germline. With 0 bases clipped from V and 0 bases from J, the junction kept 31 bases outside the gene matches. The CDR3 contains 25 residues. Germline lookup yields CDR1 GEAIGNYY and CDR2 EKD. The CDR3 DNA reads as TGTGCCTGTGACACCCTTTCCTCCCTCGGCCGTGTGCTGGGGGATCCGAAGCCTTACACCGATAAACTCATCTTT. Protein product: CACDTLSSLGRVLGDPKPYTDKLIF.

A remark on this clone: TCRdb has a much larger clone's protein, which differs at residue 2 from the translation of this DNA, likely because of a read error; what is shown is the protein translated from the DNA. The rearrangement uses TRDV1 and TRDJ1; D possibly corresponds to TRDD3 (5 bases). CDR1 and CDR2 (germline): TSWWSYY, QGS. The CDR3 is 12 amino acids. The CDR3, as DNA: TGTTCACTCAGGGGAGGCACCGATAAACTCATCTTT. Residues: CSLRGGTDKLIF.

Concerning this clone itself: TCRdb pairs this DNA with a much larger clone's protein that differs at residue 5, likely a read error; the protein shown was translated from the DNA. The chain has TRDV2 and TRDJ2, with D possibly matching TRDD3 (6 bases). The J gene was missing in TCRdb and was found by matching the end of the DNA to germline. The germline V and J ends were trimmed by 3 bases and 6 bases, with 16 bases remaining between them. This CDR3 contains 15 residues. Germline assignment: CDR1 GEAIGNYY and CDR2 EKD. As DNA, the CDR3 is TGTGCCTGTGACGCCGGAGGGATAACTTCAGCACAACTCTTCTTT. Its protein product is CACDAGGITSAQLFF.

About this clone: This DNA's translation and the protein TCRdb lists, from a much larger clone, do not match at residue 14, likely due to a read error; the protein shown is translated from the DNA. The chain links TRDV1 to TRDJ1; 10 bases are shared with TRDD3. Germline V CDR1 and CDR2: TSWWSYY, QGS. The CDR3 is made up of 22 amino acids. With 2 bases clipped from V and 0 bases from J, the junction kept 21 bases outside the gene matches. The DNA of the CDR3 is TGTGCTCTTGGGGAAATACAATCACAAGGGGGTTGGGGGATACTATACACCGATAAACTCATCTTT. Translation: CALGEIQSQGGWGILYTDKLIF.

In regard to this clone: It differs at one base from a far larger clone, so likely a read error. Within the sample, other DNA sequences also encode this same CDR3. The J gene is TRDJ1, the V gene TRDV2, with 7 nucleotides matching TRDD3. TCRdb leaves out the J gene; it was filled in here by matching the DNA to germline. CDR1 is GEAIGNYY and CDR2 is EKD in the germline V gene. V lost 1 base to trimming and J lost 2 bases; unmatched junction nucleotides: 12. The CDR3 sequence is 17 residues long. CDR3 region: CACDTRSTGDRTDKLIF. CDR3 bases: TGTGCCTGTGACACGCGAAGCACTGGGGATCGGACCGATAAACTCATCTTT.

This clone has a count of ten or more. The protein TCRdb gives is from a much larger clone and does not agree with this DNA's translation at residue 4, likely a read error; the protein shown here comes from the DNA. The genes are TRDV2 and TRDJ1; 7 nucleotides match TRDD3. From germline, CDR1 is GEAIGNYY and CDR2 EKD. The ends lost 5 bases at V and 0 bases at J; junction bases unmatched: 11. There are 16 residues in the CDR3. The DNA for the CDR3 is TGTGCCTGTGGCTACGCTGGGGGCTATTACACCGATAAACTCATCTTT. Its translation is CACGYAGGYYTDKLIF.

As concerns this clone: For this DNA, TCRdb reports the protein of a much larger clone, which diverges at residue 6, most likely from a read error; the protein presented here is translated directly from the DNA. The chain carries TRDV1 and TRDJ2; D possibly uses TRDD2 or TRDD3 (7 bases each). TCRdb carries no J gene annotation; the J gene was assigned here by matching the DNA with germline. CDR1 is TSWWSYY, CDR2 QGS, per germline. Trimming shortened V by 1 base and J by 0 bases, and 33 bases separated the two germline ends. The CDR3 is 24 residues long. CDR3 in DNA: TGTGCTCTTGGGGAACCAGCCCCAATCCTTCCTCTCCTCTGGGGGGACACTTTGACAGCACAACTCTTCTTT. It codes for CALGEPAPILPLLWGDTLTAQLFF.

For this clone: A read error likely explains this, since a far larger clone differs by one base. Other DNA sequences in the same sample also yield this CDR3. The genes are TRDV1 and TRDJ1; 8 bases are a match to TRDD2. TCRdb records no J gene; here it was assigned by comparing the DNA to germline. This CDR3 contains 16 residues. The germline V gene encodes CDR1 TSWWSYY and CDR2 QGS. The CDR3 bases are TGTGCTCTTGGGAAACTTCCTACTCGGATGGGGAGTAAACTCATCTTT. It codes for CALGKLPTRMGSKLIF.